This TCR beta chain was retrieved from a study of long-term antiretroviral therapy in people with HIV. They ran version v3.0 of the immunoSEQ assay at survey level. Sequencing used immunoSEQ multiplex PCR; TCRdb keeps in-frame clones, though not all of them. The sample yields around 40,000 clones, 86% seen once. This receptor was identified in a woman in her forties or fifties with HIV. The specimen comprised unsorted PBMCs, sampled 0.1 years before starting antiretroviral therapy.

The CDR3 DNA follows: TGTGCCAGCAGCTTATGGAATGAAAAACTGTTTTTT. It codes for CASSLWNEKLFF. The chain employs TRBV7-6 and TRBJ1-4, with no clear D. Trimming pared 2 bases from V and 5 bases from J, leaving 3 bases between. CDR3 length equals 12 residues. Germline CDR1 and CDR2: SGHVS and FNYEAQ.